Below are 23 T cell receptor beta chains sequenced from a single sample in a study of blood T cell repertoires in COVID-19. Sequenced by immunoSEQ multiplex PCR; TCRdb stores in-frame clones only, minus some. The sample includes roughly 150,000 clones, approximately 91% seen only once; the top ten take about 2.4%. The sample taken for sequencing was peripheral blood. The origin of the receptors is a woman between 65 and 79 years old with acute or convalescent COVID-19.

The genes are TRBV5-4 and TRBJ2-1, with 7 nucleotides matching TRBD1. The trim removed 4 bases at V and 3 bases at J, leaving 7 bases unmatched. The CDR3 is 15 residues long. Germline assignment: CDR1 SGHNT and CDR2 YYREEE (reference sequence). This CDR3 is CASSPLTGSYNEQFF. CDR3 nucleotides: TGTGCCAGCAGCCCCCTGACAGGGAGCTACAATGAGCAGTTCTTC.

This chain links TRBV2 with TRBJ2-1, with 10 nucleotides matching TRBD1. V gave up 6 bases and J gave up 8 bases; unmatched junction bases: 7. CDR1 and CDR2 (germline): SNHLY, FYNNEI. This CDR3 comprises 14 residues. This CDR3 reads CASSETGGTDEQFF. CDR3 DNA: TGTGCCAGCAGCGAGACAGGGGGCACGGATGAGCAGTTCTTC.

The J gene is TRBJ2-6, the V gene TRBV5-1, with 7 positions matching TRBD2. Germline CDR1 SGHRS, CDR2 YFSETQ. V trimming: 2 bases; J trimming: 0 bases; junction bases outside the gene matches: 11. CDR3 size: 19 residues. CDR3 nucleotides: TGCGCCAGCAGCTTAATCTCCCTAGCGGAGCTCTCTGGGGCCAACGTCCTGACTTTC. As protein: CASSLISLAELSGANVLTF.

This clone was detected once. The V and J genes are TRBV5-1 and TRBJ2-5; 11 nucleotides line up with TRBD2. CDR3 length: 14 residues. V shed 5 bases and J 3 bases; nucleotides not matched to a gene: 3. Germline assignment: CDR1 SGHRS and CDR2 YFSETQ. The CDR3 DNA follows: TGCGCCAGCAGGCTAGCGGGGGGCGAAGAGACCCAGTACTTC. Its translation is CASRLAGGEETQYF.

J is TRBJ2-2 and V is TRBV6-8; 13 nucleotides align to TRBD2. CDR1 and CDR2 (germline): MNHGY, SAAAGT. CDR3 length equals 18 residues. The V and J ends lost 2 bases and 1 base, in that order; junction bases with no gene match: 4. CDR3 DNA: TGTGCCAGCAGTTACCGCCGACTAGCGGGGGGGAACACCGGGGAGCTGTTTTTT. Amino acid sequence: CASSYRRLAGGNTGELFF.

The J gene is TRBJ2-5, the V gene TRBV29-1; 10 positions agree with TRBD1. CDR3 length: 13 residues. Germline V gene sequence: CDR1 SQVTM, CDR2 ANQGSEA. V dropped 4 bases and J dropped 2; count of bases not matched to a gene: 1. This CDR3 is CSVGTGGQETQYF. The CDR3 coding sequence is TGCAGCGTTGGGACAGGGGGACAAGAGACCCAGTACTTC.

This chain connects TRBV7-9 to TRBJ1-2, with D uncertain. Trimming left V 1 base short and J 5 bases short, with 11 bases between. CDR3 length: 14 amino acids. Germline V gene data show CDR1 as SEHNR and CDR2 as FQNEAQ (reference sequence). The CDR3 spells CASSLVQGGYGYTF. The DNA for the CDR3 is TGTGCCAGCAGCTTAGTGCAAGGAGGGTATGGCTACACCTTC.

This clone was seen a handful of times. This sequence joins TRBV3-1 (or the pseudogene TRBV3-2) and TRBJ1-2; TRBD1 is a possible D gene (5 bases). Per the germline V gene, CDR1 is LGHDT and CDR2 is YNNKEL (reference sequence). V was shortened by 1 base and J by 8 bases, with 11 bases between the two germline ends. The CDR3 extends over 13 amino acids. CDR3: CASSQGRAGGYTF. The CDR3 DNA follows: TGTGCCAGCAGCCAAGGCAGGGCAGGAGGCTACACCTTC.

Turning to this clone: This specimen includes other DNA sequences encoding the same CDR3. The V call is TRBV4-3, the J call TRBJ2-1; TRBD2 might be the D (5 bases). CDR1 is LGHNA and CDR2 is YSLEER in the germline V gene. This CDR3 comprises 14 residues. Between the trimmed V and J ends, which lost 1 base and 6 bases, there was a span of 10 bases. The CDR3 sequence is CASSQGTGSNEQFF. CDR3 DNA sequence: TGCGCCAGCAGCCAAGGTACGGGGAGCAATGAGCAGTTCTTC.

The chain recombines TRBV20-1 with TRBJ1-1; the D gene is possibly TRBD1 (5 bases). Deletions cut 6 bases from V and 13 bases from J, with 18 bases between. The CDR3 length is 11 residues. CDR1 is DFQATT and CDR2 is SNEGSKA in the germline V gene (reference sequence). The CDR3 DNA follows: TGCAGTGCCGGAGGGGCGGGTTGGGGTTTCTTT. Translating gives CSAGGAGWGFF.

A few counts support this clone. The chain combines TRBV19 with TRBJ1-5; D remains ambiguous. With 3 bases removed from V and 2 bases from J, the gap between germline ends came to 11 bases. This CDR3 is 15 amino acids long. Germline lookup yields CDR1 LNHDA and CDR2 SQIVND (reference sequence). The CDR3 DNA reads TGTGCCAGTAGTATTGGAGTATATGGCAATCAGCCCCAGCATTTT. Translating it yields CASSIGVYGNQPQHF.

The sample holds one count of this clone. The rearrangement links TRBV9 to TRBJ2-1; TRBD1 might be the D (6 bases). Germline CDR1 is SGDLS and CDR2 is YYNGEE. V was pared by 3 bases and J by 10 bases, with 14 bases between. The CDR3 extends over 13 amino acids. The CDR3 region has the DNA TGTGCCAGCAGCGGTCACTCCAGGGGAGAGCAGTTCTTC. The encoded protein is CASSGHSRGEQFF.

This clone was found a few times. The chain joins TRBV12-3 or TRBV12-4 to TRBJ1-2, with D possibly being TRBD1 (5 bases). The CDR3 has 12 amino acids. V was cut by 0 bases and J by 8 bases, with 7 bases left in between. CDR3 loop: CASSLAGVGYTF. The CDR3 DNA sequence: TGTGCCAGCAGTTTAGCAGGGGTCGGCTACACCTTC.

The chain carries TRBV4-1 and TRBJ2-3, with TRBD2 matching 8 bases. V shed 1 base and J 5 bases; nucleotides not matched to a gene: 11. The CDR3 loop spans 17 amino acids. Per germline, CDR1 MGHRA and CDR2 YSYEKL. The DNA of the CDR3 is TGCGCCAGCAGCCAAGTGGGCTCGCGGGGGGCTGGAGATACGCAGTATTTT. Amino acid sequence: CASSQVGSRGAGDTQYF.

The chain has TRBV29-1 and TRBJ1-1, with 9 bases matching TRBD1. Germline trimming cut 7 bases from V and 0 bases from J; bases unmatched to any gene: 3. The CDR3 sequence is 13 residues long. Germline CDR1 reads SQVTM; CDR2 reads ANQGSEA. CDR3 DNA sequence: TGCAGCGGCCGACAGGGGGTGAACACTGAAGCTTTCTTT. It encodes CSGRQGVNTEAFF. Combining the CDR3 with reference TRBV29-1 and TRBJ1-1 gives the whole variable domain SAVISQKPSRDICQRGTSLTIQCQVDSQVTMMFWYRQQPGQSLTLIATANQGSEATYESGFVIDKFPISRPNLTFSTLTVSNMSPEDSSIYLCSGRQGVNTEAFFGQGTRLTVV.

The V call is TRBV15, the J call TRBJ2-1; D uncertain. The V gene lost 1 base and the J gene lost 0 bases, with 13 bases spanning the gap. The germline V gene encodes CDR1 LNHNV and CDR2 YYDKDF (reference sequence). The CDR3 extends over 17 amino acids. The CDR3 DNA reads TGTGCCACCAGCAGAGCGTTCCCGTTGAGCTCCTACAATGAGCAGTTCTTC. Its protein is CATSRAFPLSSYNEQFF.

The V and J genes are TRBV4-3 and TRBJ1-4; D perhaps matches TRBD1 (5 bases). Trimming took 0 bases from V and 0 from J, leaving 8 bases between them. Germline values: CDR1 LGHNA, CDR2 YSLEER. The CDR3 extends over 16 amino acids. CDR3 region: CASSQDQGATNEKLFF. As DNA, the CDR3 is TGCGCCAGCAGCCAAGATCAGGGCGCAACTAATGAAAAACTGTTTTTT.

The CDR3: CASRPGGPYGYTF. The CDR3 DNA follows: TGTGCCAGCAGGCCAGGGGGTCCCTATGGCTACACCTTC. J is TRBJ1-2 and V is TRBV28; 7 bases are a match to TRBD1. The V gene's germline CDR1 is MDHEN and CDR2 SYDVKM. J was trimmed by 4 bases and V by 6 bases; bases with no gene match: 5. CDR3 length: 13 amino acids.

V gene TRBV5-1 combines with J gene TRBJ1-1; D unresolved. This CDR3 is 11 amino acids long. Germline V gene sequence: CDR1 SGHRS, CDR2 YFSETQ. V lost 2 bases to trimming and J lost 11 bases, with 10 bases between them. CDR3: CASSLGRSAFF. CDR3 nucleotides: TGCGCCAGCAGCTTAGGGAGATCGGCTTTCTTT. Combining the CDR3 with reference TRBV5-1 and TRBJ1-1 gives the whole variable domain KAGVTQTPRYLIKTRGQQVTLSCSPISGHRSVSWYQQTPGQGLQFLFEYFSETQRNKGNFPGRFSGRQFSNSRSEMNVSTLELGDSALYLCASSLGRSAFFGQGTRLTVV.

The chain recombines TRBV29-1 with TRBJ1-1, with a weak D call TRBD1 (5 bases). Germline V gene lookup returns CDR1 SQVTM and CDR2 ANQGSEA. Trimming removed 7 bases from V and 7 bases from J, with 25 bases in between. The CDR3 is 15 amino acids. CDR3 residues: CSATEGRTRSVEAFF. The CDR3 DNA reads as TGCAGCGCCACGGAGGGTAGGACACGATCGGTTGAAGCTTTCTTT. The entire variable domain, with the rest obtained from reference TRBV29-1 and TRBJ1-1, is as follows: SAVISQKPSRDICQRGTSLTIQCQVDSQVTMMFWYRQQPGQSLTLIATANQGSEATYESGFVIDKFPISRPNLTFSTLTVSNMSPEDSSIYLCSATEGRTRSVEAFFGQGTRLTVV.

V gene TRBV6-2 or TRBV6-3 combines with J gene TRBJ1-5; D unclear. The V end lost 0 bases, the J end lost 6 bases, and 9 bases lay between the germline ends. The germline CDR1 and CDR2 sequences are MNHEY and SVGEGT. This CDR3 has 14 amino acids. In DNA form, the CDR3 reads TGTGCCAGCAGTTACTCGTCGGGGAGTCAGCCCCAGCATTTT. Translating gives CASSYSSGSQPQHF.

The V gene is TRBV18, the J gene TRBJ2-1, with D unclear. CDR1 is KGHSH and CDR2 is LQKENI in the germline V gene. Between the trimmed V and J ends, which lost 2 bases and 8 bases, there was a span of 7 bases. The CDR3 is made up of 12 amino acids. The CDR3 is CASSPGQDEQFF. The DNA of the CDR3 is TGTGCCAGCTCACCAGGCCAGGATGAGCAGTTCTTC.

The chain uses TRBV10-2 and TRBJ2-3, with TRBD2 as a possible D gene (7 bases). The length of the CDR3 is 14 residues. Per germline, CDR1 WSHSY and CDR2 SAAADI. The ends were cut back, 7 bases at V and 5 bases at J, with 16 bases in the middle. The CDR3 DNA follows: TGCGCCAGCACGGAGTTCGGGGGGCGAGATACGCAGTATTTT. It specifies CASTEFGGRDTQYF.